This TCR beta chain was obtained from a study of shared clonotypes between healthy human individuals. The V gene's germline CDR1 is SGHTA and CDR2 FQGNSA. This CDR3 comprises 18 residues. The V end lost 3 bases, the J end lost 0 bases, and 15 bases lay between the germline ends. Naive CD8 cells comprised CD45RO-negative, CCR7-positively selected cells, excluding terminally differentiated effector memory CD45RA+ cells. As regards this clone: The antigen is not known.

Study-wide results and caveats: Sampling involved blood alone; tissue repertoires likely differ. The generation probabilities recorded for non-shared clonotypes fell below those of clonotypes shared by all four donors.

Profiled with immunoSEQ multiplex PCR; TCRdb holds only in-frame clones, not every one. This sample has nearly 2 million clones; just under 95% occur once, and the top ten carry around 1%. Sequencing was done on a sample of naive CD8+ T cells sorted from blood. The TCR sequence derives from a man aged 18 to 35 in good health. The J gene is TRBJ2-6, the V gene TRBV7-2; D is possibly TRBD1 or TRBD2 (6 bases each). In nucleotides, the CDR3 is TGTGCCAGCAGCTTCGGGGGCGGATCTCCCTCTGGGGCCAACGTCCTGACTTTC. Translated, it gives CASSFGGGSPSGANVLTF.